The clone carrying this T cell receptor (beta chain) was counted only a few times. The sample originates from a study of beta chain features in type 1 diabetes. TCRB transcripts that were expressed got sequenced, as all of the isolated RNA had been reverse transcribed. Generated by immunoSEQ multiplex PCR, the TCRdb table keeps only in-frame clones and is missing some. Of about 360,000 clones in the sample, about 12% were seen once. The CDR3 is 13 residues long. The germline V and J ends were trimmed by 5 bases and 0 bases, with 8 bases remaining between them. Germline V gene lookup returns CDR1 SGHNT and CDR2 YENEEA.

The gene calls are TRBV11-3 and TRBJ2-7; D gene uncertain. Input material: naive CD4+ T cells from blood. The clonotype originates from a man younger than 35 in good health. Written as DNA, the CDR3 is TGTGCCAGCAGCATCACAGACTCCTACGAGCAGTACTTC. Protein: CASSITDSYEQYF.